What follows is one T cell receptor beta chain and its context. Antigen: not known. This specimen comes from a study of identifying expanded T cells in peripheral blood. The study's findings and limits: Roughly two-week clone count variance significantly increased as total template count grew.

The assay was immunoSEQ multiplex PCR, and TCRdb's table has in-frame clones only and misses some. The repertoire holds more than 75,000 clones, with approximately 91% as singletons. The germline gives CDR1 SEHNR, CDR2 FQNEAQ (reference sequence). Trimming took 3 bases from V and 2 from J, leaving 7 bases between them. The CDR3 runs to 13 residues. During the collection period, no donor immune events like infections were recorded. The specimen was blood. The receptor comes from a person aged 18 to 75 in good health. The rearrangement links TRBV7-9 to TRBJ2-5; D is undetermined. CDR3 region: CASSLGRQETQYF. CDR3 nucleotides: TGTGCCAGCAGCTTGGGCAGACAAGAGACCCAGTACTTC.